These 20 T cell receptor beta chains were sequenced from one sample in a study of shared clonotypes between healthy human individuals. It was CD45RO-negative cells, positively selected for CCR7, that made up naive CD8 cells, with terminally differentiated effector memory CD45RA+ cells excluded. TCRdb's copy holds only in-frame clones and misses some; the assay was immunoSEQ multiplex PCR. The sample has hundreds of thousands of clones; approximately 96% are singletons. Sequenced material: naive CD8+ T cells sorted from blood. Receptor source: a woman under 40 in good health.

The chain combines TRBV7-6 with TRBJ2-2; 11 bases map to TRBD2. The ends lost 5 bases at V and 3 bases at J; junction bases unmatched: 14. The V gene's germline CDR1 is SGHVS and CDR2 FNYEAQ. The length of the CDR3 is 19 residues. CDR3 region: CASSPHDLAGGPYTGELFF. The CDR3 nucleotides are TGTGCCAGCAGCCCCCATGACTTAGCGGGAGGGCCGTACACCGGGGAGCTGTTTTTT.

The chain employs TRBV30 and TRBJ2-3; D is unresolved. V lost 0 bases and J lost 4, with 5 bases in between. Germline CDR1 reads GTSNPN; CDR2 reads SVGIG (reference sequence). The CDR3 consists of 12 residues. CDR3 region: CAWSVGADTQYF. The CDR3 DNA sequence: TGTGCCTGGAGTGTAGGAGCAGATACGCAGTATTTT.

The CDR3, as DNA: TGTGCCAGCAGCGACTATTACGAGCAGTACTTC. Residues: CASSDYYEQYF. The V gene is TRBV5-4, the J gene TRBJ2-7; the D gene is possibly TRBD2 (5 bases). The germline CDR1 and CDR2 sequences are SGHNT and YYREEE (reference sequence). The CDR3 consists of 11 residues. Deletions cut 4 bases from V and 4 bases from J, with 6 bases between.

The J gene is TRBJ2-5, the V gene TRBV5-1; 12 bases are shared with TRBD1. The J call may not be correct, given that the DNA end is closer to TRBJ2-7. Germline CDR1 reads SGHRS; CDR2 reads YFSETQ. The CDR3 extends over 15 amino acids. The CDR3 loop is CASSWGQGATYEQYF. The CDR3 nucleotides read TGCGCCAGCAGCTGGGGACAGGGGGCAACCTACGAGCAGTACTTC.

This clone occurred once. The chain employs TRBV5-6 and TRBJ2-7; 12 bases are shared with TRBD2. The CDR3 sequence is 14 residues long. With 5 bases clipped from V and 8 bases from J, the junction kept 8 bases outside the gene matches. Germline loops: CDR1 SGHDT, CDR2 YYEEEE. The CDR3 DNA reads as TGTGCCAGCAGGACACCGGGACTAGCGGGCAAGCAGTACTTC. This codes for CASRTPGLAGKQYF.

The J gene is TRBJ1-1, the V gene TRBV10-3, with 7 bases that match TRBD1. The CDR3 runs to 15 residues. Losses at the gene ends were 0 bases for V and 4 bases for J; bases not matched to a gene: 5. Germline V lookup: CDR1 ENHRY, CDR2 SYGVKD. CDR3 DNA sequence: TGTGCCATCAGTGAGTCGACAGGGTTGGGCACTGAAGCTTTCTTT. This sequence encodes CAISESTGLGTEAFF.

The rearrangement links TRBV10-3 to TRBJ2-7; a weak D match, TRBD1 (5 bases). Germline V gene sequence: CDR1 ENHRY, CDR2 SYGVKD. Trimming stripped 0 bases from V and 5 bases from J, with 14 bases between. The CDR3 loop spans 15 amino acids. DNA for the CDR3: TGTGCCATCAGTGAGTCTTTAAGGGGATCCGACGAGCAGTACTTC. Its protein is CAISESLRGSDEQYF.

J is TRBJ2-1 and V is TRBV5-6; no firm D call. V shed 4 bases and J shed 2 bases, with 16 bases lying between them. The germline V gene encodes CDR1 SGHDT and CDR2 YYEEEE. The CDR3 length is 16 residues. CDR3 loop: CASSPGRTEPYNEQFF. CDR3 nucleotides: TGTGCCAGCAGCCCTGGCCGGACGGAACCCTACAATGAGCAGTTCTTC. The complete variable domain, with remaining parts taken from reference TRBV5-6 and TRBJ2-1, reads DAGVTQSPTHLIKTRGQQVTLRCSPKSGHDTVSWYQQALGQGPQFIFQYYEEEERQRGNFPDRFSGHQFPNYSSELNVNALLLGDSALYLCASSPGRTEPYNEQFFGPGTRLTVL.

This chain joins TRBV19 and TRBJ2-1; D is possibly TRBD1 (5 bases). Deletions cut 0 bases from V and 8 bases from J, with 14 bases between. The length of the CDR3 is 15 residues. CDR1 and CDR2 (germline): LNHDA, SQIVND (reference sequence). CDR3 sequence: CASSIDSGRVYEQFF. The DNA of the CDR3 is TGTGCCAGTAGTATAGATTCAGGCAGGGTCTATGAGCAGTTCTTC.

This clone was recorded once. V is TRBV27 and J is TRBJ1-2; D perhaps matches TRBD1 (6 bases). The germline V and J ends were trimmed by 7 bases and 0 bases, with 9 bases remaining between them. Germline CDR1 and CDR2: MNHEY and SMNVEV (reference sequence). The CDR3 is 13 residues long. CDR3 DNA sequence: TGTGCCAGCAAGGGACAACCTAACTATGGCTACACCTTC. It is translated as CASKGQPNYGYTF.

This sequence joins TRBV5-4 and TRBJ2-7; 7 bases are a match to TRBD2. The CDR3 has 14 amino acids. CDR1 is SGHNT, CDR2 YYREEE, per germline (reference sequence). V lost 4 bases, J lost 3 bases, and 7 bases stayed unmatched. CDR3 coding DNA: TGTGCCAGCAGCCCTAGCGGAACATTCTACGAGCAGTACTTC. Protein: CASSPSGTFYEQYF.

The chain has TRBV11-1 and TRBJ2-1, with D maybe TRBD2 (5 bases). Germline V gene sequence: CDR1 SGHAT, CDR2 FQDESV (reference sequence). The V end lost 4 bases, the J end lost 2 bases, and 9 bases lay between the germline ends. The CDR3 consists of 14 residues. The CDR3 DNA is TGTGCCAGCAGCTATCTAGCCGCCTACAATGAGCAGTTCTTC. As protein: CASSYLAAYNEQFF.

This clone appeared a single time. The chain recombines TRBV11-2 with TRBJ2-5; 7 bases agree with TRBD2. Germline V gene sequence: CDR1 SGHAT, CDR2 FQNNGV. Germline trimming cut 5 bases from V and 1 base from J; bases unmatched to any gene: 4. This CDR3 comprises 14 residues. CDR3 amino acids: CASSRPGGQETQYF. The CDR3 bases are TGTGCCAGCAGCCGCCCGGGGGGCCAAGAGACCCAGTACTTC.

The CDR3 DNA reads as TGTGCCAGCAGCTTGGCGGGGGTGGCTAATGAAAAACTGTTTTTT. It encodes CASSLAGVANEKLFF. The V call is TRBV5-8, the J call TRBJ1-4, with a tentative D call TRBD1 (5 bases). Trimming shortened V by 0 bases and J by 3 bases, and 9 bases separated the two germline ends. The CDR3 covers 15 residues. Germline V gene lookup returns CDR1 SGHTS and CDR2 YDEGEE.

CDR3 in amino acids: CASSFRDRGLYEQYF. As DNA, the CDR3 is TGCGCCAGCAGCTTCCGGGACAGGGGGCTTTACGAGCAGTACTTC. J is TRBJ2-7 and V is TRBV5-1; 12 positions match TRBD1. V gave up 2 bases and J gave up 4 bases; unmatched junction bases: 4. This CDR3 contains 15 residues. In germline, CDR1 is SGHRS, CDR2 YFSETQ.

The chain uses TRBV10-1 and TRBJ2-2; no firm D call. The V gene's germline CDR1 is WNHNN and CDR2 SYGVQD (reference sequence). CDR3 length: 13 amino acids. V was shortened by 6 bases and J by 0 bases, with 5 bases between the two germline ends. The CDR3 is CASRAPNTGELFF. As DNA, the CDR3 is TGCGCCAGCAGGGCCCCGAACACCGGGGAGCTGTTTTTT.

V usage is TRBV13 and J usage is TRBJ2-3, with D possibly being TRBD2 (5 bases). The CDR3 is 17 amino acids. Trimming shortened V by 8 bases and J by 1 base, and 22 bases separated the two germline ends. Per the germline V gene, CDR1 is PRHDT and CDR2 is FYEKMQ (reference sequence). DNA for the CDR3: TGTGCCAGCGGCTCCCCTTCTAGTTTCGGGGGCACAGATACGCAGTATTTT. Translating it yields CASGSPSSFGGTDTQYF.

The V and J genes are TRBV5-4 and TRBJ1-1, with D possibly TRBD1 on 5 matching bases. CDR1 and CDR2 from the germline V gene are SGHNT and YYREEE (reference sequence). The length of the CDR3 is 12 residues. Trimming removed 0 bases at V and 11 bases at J, with 11 bases between. In DNA form, the CDR3 reads TGTGCCAGCAGCTTGGATACAGGTGCTGCTTTCTTT. This translates into CASSLDTGAAFF.

A single count supports this clone. The chain joins TRBV6-5 to TRBJ2-3; 7 positions match TRBD2. Germline trimming cut 7 bases from V and 3 bases from J; bases unmatched to any gene: 10. The CDR3 has 15 residues. Germline values: CDR1 MNHEY, CDR2 SVGAGI. The DNA for the CDR3 is TGTGCCAGCATGAGCCTCGGCGGGAGAACAGATACGCAGTATTTT. This translates into CASMSLGGRTDTQYF.

The chain employs TRBV18 and TRBJ2-1; 8 bases match TRBD2. V lost 3 bases to trimming and J lost 5 bases; unmatched junction nucleotides: 6. From germline, CDR1 is KGHSH and CDR2 LQKENI. This CDR3 contains 15 residues. This CDR3 reads CASSPTGGPNNEQFF. The CDR3 region has the DNA TGTGCCAGCTCACCGACGGGAGGGCCCAACAATGAGCAGTTCTTC.